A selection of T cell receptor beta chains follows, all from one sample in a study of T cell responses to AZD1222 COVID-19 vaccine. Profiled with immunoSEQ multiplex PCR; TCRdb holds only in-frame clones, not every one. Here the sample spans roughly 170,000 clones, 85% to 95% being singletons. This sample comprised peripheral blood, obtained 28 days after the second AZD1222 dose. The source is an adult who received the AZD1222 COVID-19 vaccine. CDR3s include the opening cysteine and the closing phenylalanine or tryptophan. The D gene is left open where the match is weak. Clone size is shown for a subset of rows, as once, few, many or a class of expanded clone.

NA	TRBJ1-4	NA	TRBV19	TGTGCCAGTAGTATCCGAGACGGACTAACTAATGAAAAACTGTTTTTT	CASSIRDGLTNEKLFF
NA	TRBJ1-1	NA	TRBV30	TGTGCCTGGAACGGGGATACTGAAGCTTTCTTT	CAWNGDTEAFF
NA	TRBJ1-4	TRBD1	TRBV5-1	TGCGCCAGCAGCCCACTTACAGGGGTGGGCGATGAAAAACTGTTTTTT	CASSPLTGVGDEKLFF
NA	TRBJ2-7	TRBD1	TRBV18	TGTGCCAGCTCACTTACCTCCGGGACAGTCTACGAGCAGTACTTC	CASSLTSGTVYEQYF
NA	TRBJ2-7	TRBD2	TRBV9	TGTGCCAGCAGCGCCGGACTAGCGGACTACGAGCAGTACTTC	CASSAGLADYEQYF
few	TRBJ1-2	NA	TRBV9	TGTGCCAGCAGCGTTTCAGGGCTCGCCTATGGCTACACCTTC	CASSVSGLAYGYTF
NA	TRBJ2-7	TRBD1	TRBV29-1	TGCAGCGTCTTGAGCCAGGGGGCCTTCTCCTACGAGCAGTACTTC	CSVLSQGAFSYEQYF
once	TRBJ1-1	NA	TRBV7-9	TGTGCCAGCAGCCCTCCTGGGGGCGGCCAAGAAGCTTTCTTT	CASSPPGGGQEAFF
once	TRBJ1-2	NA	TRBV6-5	TGTGCCAGCTACCGGGGTGGCTACACCTTC	CASYRGGYTF
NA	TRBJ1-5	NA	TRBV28	TGTGCCAGCAGTTCCCCTACCAATCAGCCCCAGCATTTT	CASSSPTNQPQHF
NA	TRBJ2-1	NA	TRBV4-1	TGCGCCAGCAGCCATCTAGTCCACAATGAGCAGTTCTTC	CASSHLVHNEQFF
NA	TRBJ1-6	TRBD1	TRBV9	TGTGCCAGCAGCCCAAACTTCGGACAGGGAAATTCACCCCTCCACTTT	CASSPNFGQGNSPLHF
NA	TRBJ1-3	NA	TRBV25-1	TGTGCCAGCAGTGTTACTGGTGCTGGAAACACCATATATTTT	CASSVTGAGNTIYF
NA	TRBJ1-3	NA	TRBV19	TGTGCCAGTAGTATAGATCCTGGAAACACCATATATTTT	CASSIDPGNTIYF
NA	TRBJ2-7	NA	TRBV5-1	TGCGCCAGCAGCTCAACAGGTGTCTCCGAGCAGTACTTC	CASSSTGVSEQYF
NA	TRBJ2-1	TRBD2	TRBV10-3	TGTGCCATCAGTGAGTCTGGTAAGGGTAGCGGGATTGGTGAGCAGTTCTTC	CAISESGKGSGIGEQFF
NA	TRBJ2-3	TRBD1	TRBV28	TGTGCCAGCAGTTTAGACCAGGGGGCGCTGAGCCCAGATACGCAGTATTTT	CASSLDQGALSPDTQYF
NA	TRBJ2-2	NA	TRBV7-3	TGTGCCAGCAGCCCCACCCGTGGCACCGGGGAGCTGTTTTTT	CASSPTRGTGELFF
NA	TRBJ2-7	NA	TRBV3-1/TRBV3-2	TGTGCCAGCCGGGGAATCTACGAGCAGTACTTC	CASRGIYEQYF
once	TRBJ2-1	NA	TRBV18	TGTGCCAGCTCACTTAATAACCCCACCTCCTACAATGAGCAGTTCTTC	CASSLNNPTSYNEQFF
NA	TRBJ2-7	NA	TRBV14	TGTGCCAGCAGTAGAAAGGACGTCTACGAGCAGTACTTC	CASSRKDVYEQYF
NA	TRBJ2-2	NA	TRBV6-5	TGTGCCAGCAGTTACAGGCGGACGAACACCGGGGAGCTGTTTTTT	CASSYRRTNTGELFF
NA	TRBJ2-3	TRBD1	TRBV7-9	TGTGCCAGCAGCTTACCTGGACAGGGGGGCTCAGATACGCAGTATTTT	CASSLPGQGGSDTQYF
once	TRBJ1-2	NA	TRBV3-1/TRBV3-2	TGTGCCAGCAGCCACAGGGGACCCAACTATGGCTACACCTTC	CASSHRGPNYGYTF
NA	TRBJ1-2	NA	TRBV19	TGTGCCACCGTAAACAGCTATGGCTACACCTTC	CATVNSYGYTF
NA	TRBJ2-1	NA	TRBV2	TGTGCCAGCAGTGAGTCGGTAAATGAGCAGTTCTTC	CASSESVNEQFF
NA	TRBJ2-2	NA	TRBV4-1	TGCGCCAGCAGCCGAGTCAGCACTCGGGACACCGGGGAGCTGTTTTTT	CASSRVSTRDTGELFF
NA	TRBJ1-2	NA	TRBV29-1	TGCAGCGTTGAAGTCTCTGGGGCCGTTTATGGCTACACCTTC	CSVEVSGAVYGYTF
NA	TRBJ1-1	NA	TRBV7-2	TGTGCCAGCAGCTTGGGTACGAGCTTTGGGTCCACTGAAGCTTTCTTT	CASSLGTSFGSTEAFF
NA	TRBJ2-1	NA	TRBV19	TGTGCCAGTAGTATGGGGTCAGGGTACGATGAGCAGTTCTTC	CASSMGSGYDEQFF
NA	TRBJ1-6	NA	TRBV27	TGTGCCAGCAGTTTCAGGGGTTATAATTCACCCCTCCACTTT	CASSFRGYNSPLHF
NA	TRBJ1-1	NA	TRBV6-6	TGTGCCAGCAGTTACGAATCTTCAGGAGCTTTCTTT	CASSYESSGAFF
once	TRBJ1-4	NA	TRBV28	TGTGCCAGCAGTTCCGGGGAAGGAGTCGCTTATGAAAAACTGTTTTTT	CASSSGEGVAYEKLFF
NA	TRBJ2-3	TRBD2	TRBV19	TGTGCCAGTCTAGGACTAGCAGATACGCAGTATTTT	CASLGLADTQYF
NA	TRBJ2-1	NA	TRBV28	TGTGCCAGCAGTTTAACGGTAACGGGAACCTACAATGAGCAGTTCTTC	CASSLTVTGTYNEQFF
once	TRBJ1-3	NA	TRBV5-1	TGCGCCAGCAGCTTGGGCGGAGACTCTGGAAACACCATATATTTT	CASSLGGDSGNTIYF
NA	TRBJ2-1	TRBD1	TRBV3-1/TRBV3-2	TGTGCCAGCAGCCAAGGGGGACAGATCCTCTACAATGAGCAGTTCTTC	CASSQGGQILYNEQFF
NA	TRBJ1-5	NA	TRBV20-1	TGCAGTGCTAGTAAAGGAATTGAGGGGGATCAGCCCCAGCATTTT	CSASKGIEGDQPQHF